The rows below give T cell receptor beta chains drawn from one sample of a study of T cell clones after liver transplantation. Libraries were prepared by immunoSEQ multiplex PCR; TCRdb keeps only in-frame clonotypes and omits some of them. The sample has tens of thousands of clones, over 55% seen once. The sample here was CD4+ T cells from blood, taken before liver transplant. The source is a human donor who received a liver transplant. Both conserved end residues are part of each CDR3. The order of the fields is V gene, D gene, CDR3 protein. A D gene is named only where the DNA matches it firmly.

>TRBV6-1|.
CASSSPLSRGNIQYF
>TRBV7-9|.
CASSLGEGLTEAFF
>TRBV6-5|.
CASSSTPGQGYTF
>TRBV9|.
CASSVGYARANTQYF
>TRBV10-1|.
CASSVEGVNYGYTF
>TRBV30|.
CAWSLKATGNTEAFF
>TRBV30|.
CAWKPQGRGQPQHF
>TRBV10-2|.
CASGDGGNQPQHF
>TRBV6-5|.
CASSYSRDSGANVLTF
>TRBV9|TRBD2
CASSLTSGTSGPFGELFF
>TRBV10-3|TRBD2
CAISEIASGGPGDTQYF
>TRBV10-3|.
CAISTNRHPEAFF
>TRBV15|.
CATSSRTTFNEQFF
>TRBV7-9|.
CASLPVENIQYF
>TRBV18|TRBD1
CASSPPGGTGRYEQYF
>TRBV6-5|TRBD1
CASSYSGQGAQGYTF
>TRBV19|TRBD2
CASASGLKRGGNIQYF
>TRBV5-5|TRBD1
CASSLAEVQGELFF
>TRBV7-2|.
CASSEHGQPNQPQHF
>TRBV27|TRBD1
CASSGQGTNEKLFF
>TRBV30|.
CAWSVPGGGQPQHF
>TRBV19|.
CATLPQGTGANVLTF
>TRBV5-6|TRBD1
CASSLTGANEKLFF